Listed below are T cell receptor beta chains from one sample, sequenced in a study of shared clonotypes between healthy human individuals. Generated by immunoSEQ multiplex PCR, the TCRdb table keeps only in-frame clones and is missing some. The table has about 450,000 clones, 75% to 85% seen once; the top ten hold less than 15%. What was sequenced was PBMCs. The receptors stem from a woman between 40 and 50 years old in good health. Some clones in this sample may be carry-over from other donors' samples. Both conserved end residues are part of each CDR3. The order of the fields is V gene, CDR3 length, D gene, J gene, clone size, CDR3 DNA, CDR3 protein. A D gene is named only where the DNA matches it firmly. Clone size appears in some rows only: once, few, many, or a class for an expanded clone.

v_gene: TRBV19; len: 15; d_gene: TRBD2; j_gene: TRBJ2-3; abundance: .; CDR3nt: TGTGCCAGTAGTGATTGGGGGGAGGGCATTCATACGCAGTATTTT; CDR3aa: CASSDWGEGIHTQYF
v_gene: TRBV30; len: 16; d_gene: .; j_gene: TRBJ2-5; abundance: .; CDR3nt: TGTGCCTGGAGTGTACTAGACCGGGACTACCAAGAGACCCAGTACTTC; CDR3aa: CAWSVLDRDYQETQYF
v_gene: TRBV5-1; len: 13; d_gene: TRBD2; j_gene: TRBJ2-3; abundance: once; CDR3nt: TGCGCCAGCAGCACACTAGCGAGGGATACGCAGTATTTT; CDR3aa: CASSTLARDTQYF
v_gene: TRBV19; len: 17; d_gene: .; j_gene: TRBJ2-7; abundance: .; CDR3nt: TGTGCCAGCCCGACGCCGGGGATAGAGGCAATAAGCTACGAGCAGTACTTC; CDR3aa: CASPTPGIEAISYEQYF
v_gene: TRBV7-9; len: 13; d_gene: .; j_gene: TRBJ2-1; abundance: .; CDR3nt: TGTGCCAGCAGCTTAGAAGAGTACAATGAGCAGTTCTTC; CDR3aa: CASSLEEYNEQFF
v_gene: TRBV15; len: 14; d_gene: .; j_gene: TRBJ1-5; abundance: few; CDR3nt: TGTGCCACCAGCAGAGAGGGTAAATCTCAGCCCCAGCATTTT; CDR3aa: CATSREGKSQPQHF
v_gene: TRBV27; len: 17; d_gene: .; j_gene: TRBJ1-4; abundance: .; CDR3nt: TGTGCCAGCAGTTCTGTCGGGCGCCAGGCAACTAATGAAAAACTGTTTTTT; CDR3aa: CASSSVGRQATNEKLFF
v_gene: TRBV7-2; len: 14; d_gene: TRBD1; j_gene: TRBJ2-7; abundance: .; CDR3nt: TGTGCCAGCAGCTTGGCGACAGGGTTGTACGAGCAGTACTTC; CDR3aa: CASSLATGLYEQYF
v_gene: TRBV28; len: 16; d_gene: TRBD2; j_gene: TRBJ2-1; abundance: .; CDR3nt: TGTGCCAGCAGACCTCGACTAGCGGAGGTATTCAATGAGCAGTTCTTC; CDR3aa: CASRPRLAEVFNEQFF
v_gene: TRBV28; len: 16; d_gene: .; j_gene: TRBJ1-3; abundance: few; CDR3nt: TGTGCCAGCACACTCTCGACAGGAGGCTCTGGAAACACCATATATTTT; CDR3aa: CASTLSTGGSGNTIYF